The rows below give T cell receptor beta chains drawn from one sample of a study of T cell responses to AZD1222 COVID-19 vaccine. Libraries were prepared by immunoSEQ multiplex PCR; TCRdb keeps only in-frame clonotypes and omits some of them. The repertoire has 100,000 or so clones, roughly 87% of them found once; the top ten carry approximately 17%. The sequences come from peripheral blood, collected on day 0 of AZD1222 vaccination. The receptors derive from an adult in good health. Both conserved end residues are part of each CDR3. D genes are given only for firm matches. A clone size is listed for some rows: how often the clone was seen (once, few, many), or a class if it is expanded.

J: TRBJ2-1; V: TRBV4-2; size: many; D: TRBD2; CDR3: CASSQDRSGREYSYNEQFF; DNA: TGTGCCAGCAGCCAAGATCGTTCCGGGAGGGAATACTCCTACAATGAGCAGTTCTTC
J: TRBJ1-5; V: TRBV7-2; size: once; D: TRBD1; CDR3: CASSRDRGSYQPQHF; DNA: TGTGCCAGCAGCCGCGACAGGGGCTCTTATCAGCCCCAGCATTTT
J: TRBJ2-1; V: TRBV19; size: -; D: -; CDR3: CASSIVSSYNEQFF; DNA: TGTGCCAGTAGTATAGTCAGTTCCTACAATGAGCAGTTCTTC
J: TRBJ1-4; V: TRBV11-2; size: -; D: -; CDR3: CASSLGWVREKLFF; DNA: TGTGCCAGCAGCCTAGGCTGGGTTAGGGAAAAACTGTTTTTT
J: TRBJ2-6; V: TRBV29-1; size: few; D: -; CDR3: CSVEGGGSGANVLTF; DNA: TGCAGCGTTGAAGGGGGAGGCTCTGGGGCCAACGTCCTGACTTTC
J: TRBJ2-1; V: TRBV4-2; size: -; D: -; CDR3: CASSQDRTRKNNEQFF; DNA: TGTGCCAGCAGCCAAGATCGTACACGCAAGAACAATGAGCAGTTCTTC
J: TRBJ2-7; V: TRBV30; size: -; D: TRBD2; CDR3: CAWSSSAGGGLEQYF; DNA: TGTGCCTGGAGTTCATCAGCGGGAGGAGGGCTCGAGCAGTACTTC
J: TRBJ2-4; V: TRBV2; size: -; D: -; CDR3: CASSHYWDGKNIQYF; DNA: TGTGCCAGCAGCCATTATTGGGACGGCAAAAACATTCAGTACTTC
J: TRBJ2-3; V: TRBV10-1; size: -; D: -; CDR3: CASSTSSADTQYF; DNA: TGCGCCAGCAGTACTAGCTCGGCAGATACGCAGTATTTT
J: TRBJ2-7; V: TRBV23-1; size: -; D: -; CDR3: CASSPRACSYEQYF; DNA: TGCGCCAGCAGTCCCCGCGCTTGCTCCTACGAGCAGTACTTC
J: TRBJ2-7; V: TRBV5-1; size: -; D: TRBD2; CDR3: CASSPGLVSEQYF; DNA: TGCGCCAGCAGCCCCGGACTAGTATCCGAGCAGTACTTC
J: TRBJ2-1; V: TRBV7-3; size: -; D: TRBD1; CDR3: CASSLGQGLEQFF; DNA: TGTGCCAGCAGCTTGGGACAGGGGCTTGAGCAGTTCTTC
J: TRBJ1-4; V: TRBV29-1; size: -; D: -; CDR3: CSACLGTVNEKLFF; DNA: TGCAGCGCATGTTTGGGTACAGTTAATGAAAAACTGTTTTTT
J: TRBJ1-2; V: TRBV27; size: -; D: TRBD1; CDR3: CASSPGTGLYGYTF; DNA: TGTGCCAGCAGTCCGGGGACAGGCCTCTATGGCTACACCTTC
J: TRBJ1-2; V: TRBV28; size: -; D: -; CDR3: CASSSSGPDGYTF; DNA: TGTGCCAGCAGTTCATCAGGGCCTGATGGCTACACCTTC
J: TRBJ2-7; V: TRBV15; size: -; D: -; CDR3: CATSRARGSEQYF; DNA: TGTGCCACCAGCAGAGCGAGAGGGAGCGAGCAGTACTTC
J: TRBJ2-7; V: TRBV6-2/TRBV6-3; size: -; D: -; CDR3: CASSYHTAIPPKRYF; DNA: TGTGCCAGCAGTTACCATACAGCTATACCCCCCAAGCGGTACTTC
J: TRBJ1-5; V: TRBV18; size: -; D: -; CDR3: CASSPRQFPGSNQPQHF; DNA: TGTGCCAGCTCACCACGACAGTTTCCAGGCAGCAATCAGCCCCAGCATTTT
J: TRBJ2-2; V: TRBV30; size: -; D: -; CDR3: CAWSVKNTGELFF; DNA: TGTGCCTGGAGTGTCAAGAACACCGGGGAGCTGTTTTTT
J: TRBJ2-2; V: TRBV24-1; size: -; D: -; CDR3: CATSATTDRGAGELFF; DNA: TGTGCCACCAGTGCTACGACAGATAGGGGGGCCGGGGAGCTGTTTTTT
J: TRBJ2-5; V: TRBV5-1; size: -; D: -; CDR3: CASSLNRETQYF; DNA: TGCGCCAGCAGCTTGAATCGGGAGACCCAGTACTTC
J: TRBJ2-2; V: TRBV5-1; size: -; D: TRBD1; CDR3: CASSSGTDVTGELFF; DNA: TGCGCCAGCAGTTCCGGGACAGATGTTACCGGGGAGCTGTTTTTT
J: TRBJ2-5; V: TRBV5-6; size: -; D: TRBD2; CDR3: CASSLLAGATQETQYF; DNA: TGTGCCAGCAGCTTGTTAGCGGGAGCTACCCAAGAGACCCAGTACTTC
J: TRBJ2-1; V: TRBV10-2; size: -; D: TRBD2; CDR3: CASTVKGLELSNEQFF; DNA: TGCGCCAGCACCGTAAAGGGACTAGAGTTAAGTAATGAGCAGTTCTTC
J: TRBJ1-6; V: TRBV3-1/TRBV3-2; size: -; D: -; CDR3: CASSLQGNNSPLHF; DNA: TGTGCCAGCAGCCTCCAGGGAAATAATTCACCCCTCCACTTT
J: TRBJ1-6; V: TRBV27; size: few; D: -; CDR3: CASSRNRRDNSPLHF; DNA: TGTGCCAGCAGCCGCAACAGGAGGGACAATTCACCCCTCCACTTT
J: TRBJ2-1; V: TRBV2; size: once; D: -; CDR3: CASSEARASYNEQFF; DNA: TGTGCCAGCAGTGAAGCGCGGGCGTCCTACAATGAGCAGTTCTTC
J: TRBJ1-3; V: TRBV4-1; size: once; D: TRBD1; CDR3: CASSHFHPDEGAAGNTIYF; DNA: TGCGCCAGCAGCCATTTCCATCCTGATGAGGGGGCGGCTGGAAACACCATATATTTT
J: TRBJ2-1; V: TRBV7-9; size: -; D: TRBD2; CDR3: CASSSGLAGVSNEQFF; DNA: TGTGCCAGCAGCTCGGGACTAGCGGGAGTCTCTAATGAGCAGTTCTTC
J: TRBJ2-1; V: TRBV2; size: -; D: -; CDR3: CASDGANYNEQFF; DNA: TGTGCCTCGGATGGCGCCAACTACAATGAGCAGTTCTTC
J: TRBJ1-5; V: TRBV4-2; size: -; D: TRBD1; CDR3: CASSQFDREGQPQHF; DNA: TGTGCCAGCAGCCAATTCGACAGGGAAGGACAGCCCCAGCATTTT
J: TRBJ2-5; V: TRBV11-2; size: -; D: -; CDR3: CASSFLGMETQYF; DNA: TGTGCCAGCAGCTTTTTGGGGATGGAGACCCAGTACTTC
J: TRBJ2-6; V: TRBV3-1/TRBV3-2; size: -; D: -; CDR3: CASSDSSGANVLTF; DNA: TGTGCCTCCTCCGACAGCTCTGGGGCCAACGTCCTGACTTTC
J: TRBJ1-3; V: TRBV9; size: -; D: -; CDR3: CASSVTGTRVGGNTIYF; DNA: TGTGCCAGCAGCGTTACAGGGACGCGTGTTGGGGGAAACACCATATATTTT
J: TRBJ1-2; V: TRBV3-1/TRBV3-2; size: -; D: -; CDR3: CASSVKGTPVSGYTF; DNA: TGTGCCAGCAGCGTAAAGGGGACCCCGGTGAGTGGCTACACCTTC
J: TRBJ1-5; V: TRBV19; size: -; D: -; CDR3: CASIGDPYSNQPQHF; DNA: TGTGCCAGTATCGGGGACCCATATAGCAATCAGCCCCAGCATTTT
J: TRBJ2-3; V: TRBV13; size: -; D: TRBD2; CDR3: CASSPLPGRSTDTQYF; DNA: TGTGCCAGCAGCCCACTCCCCGGGAGGAGCACAGATACGCAGTATTTT
J: TRBJ2-1; V: TRBV5-1; size: -; D: TRBD2; CDR3: CASRAGGNPGEQFF; DNA: TGCGCCAGCAGAGCGGGGGGTAATCCGGGCGAGCAGTTCTTC
J: TRBJ1-5; V: TRBV6-1; size: -; D: -; CDR3: CASSAGQLYSNQPQHF; DNA: TGTGCCAGCAGTGCTGGGCAGCTATATAGCAATCAGCCCCAGCATTTT
J: TRBJ1-5; V: TRBV6-6; size: -; D: -; CDR3: CASSLRASELSNQPQHF; DNA: TGTGCCAGCAGTCTTCGGGCCTCGGAGCTTAGCAATCAGCCCCAGCATTTT
J: TRBJ1-2; V: TRBV19; size: once; D: -; CDR3: CASSSGHGTFITYGYTF; DNA: TGTGCCAGTAGCTCAGGGCATGGGACATTTATCACCTATGGCTACACCTTC
J: TRBJ2-7; V: TRBV4-1; size: once; D: -; CDR3: CASSPGLSNSYEQYF; DNA: TGCGCCAGCAGCCCCGGACTATCCAACTCCTACGAGCAGTACTTC